This TCR beta chain was identified in a study of regulatory T cells in long-lasting Graves disease. The time point is: newly diagnosed GD, antithyroid drugs for less than 3 months. The TCR library was made from RNA that had been extracted from PBMCs in TRIzol. Researchers made TCR beta libraries by using iRepertoire HTBI primers and running Arm-PCR on CDR3 regions. TCRdb re-called the multiplex PCR reads through MiXCR, storing one row per CDR3 protein. This table has approximately 230,000 distinct CDR3 sequences, around 19% appearing once. V lost 4 bases, J lost 2 bases, and 11 bases lay in between. The CDR3 has 13 residues. In germline, CDR1 is GTSNPN, CDR2 SVGIG (reference sequence). Many counts were recorded for this clonotype.

This chain connects TRBV30 to TRBJ1-2; TRBD1 might be the D (5 bases). The sequenced sample was peripheral blood mononuclear cells (PBMCs), obtained at new diagnosis, from a patient treated with antithyroid drugs. The TCR sequence derives from a female donor with Graves disease. The DNA for the CDR3 is TGTGCCTGGATAGATCCAGGGAACTATGGCTACACCTTC. The encoded protein is CAWIDPGNYGYTF.